The clone carrying this TCR beta chain was seen once. Germline and junction disagree at one end, which may indicate a read error. The data are from a study of blood T cell repertoires in COVID-19. Libraries were prepared by immunoSEQ multiplex PCR; TCRdb keeps only in-frame clonotypes and omits some of them. The top ten hold 1.9% of the sample, which has 200,000 to 250,000 clones, about 90% seen once. In germline, CDR1 is SGHKS, CDR2 YYEKEE (reference sequence). The CDR3 has 17 residues. The chain employs TRBV5-5 and TRBJ1-4, with a possible D match to TRBD1 (5 bases). This TCR was sampled from a man aged 35 to 55 with active or convalescent COVID-19. Sequenced: peripheral blood. In nucleotides, the CDR3 is TGTGCCAGCAGCTTGTTTCTGGCCTCGGACACTAAGGAAAAACTGTTTTTT. It translates to CASSLFLASDTKEKLFF.